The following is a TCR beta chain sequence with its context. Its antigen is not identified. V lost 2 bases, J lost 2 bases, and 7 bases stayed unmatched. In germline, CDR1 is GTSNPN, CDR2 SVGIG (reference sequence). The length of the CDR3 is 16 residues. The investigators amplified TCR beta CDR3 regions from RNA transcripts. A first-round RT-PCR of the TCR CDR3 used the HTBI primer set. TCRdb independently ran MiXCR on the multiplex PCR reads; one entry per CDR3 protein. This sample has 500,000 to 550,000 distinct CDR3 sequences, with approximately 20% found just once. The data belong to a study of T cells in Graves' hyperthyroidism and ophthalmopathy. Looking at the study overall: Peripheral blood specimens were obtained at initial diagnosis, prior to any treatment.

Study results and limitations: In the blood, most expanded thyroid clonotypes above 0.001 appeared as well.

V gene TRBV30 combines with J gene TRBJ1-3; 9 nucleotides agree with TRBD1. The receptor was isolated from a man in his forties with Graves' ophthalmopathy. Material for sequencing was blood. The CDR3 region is CAWSIGYRGPGNTIYF. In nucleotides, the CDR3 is TGTGCCTGGAGTATTGGGTACAGGGGGCCTGGAAACACCATATATTTT.